Below, 19 T cell receptor beta chains from the same sample are listed, as sequenced in a study of metastatic and nonmetastatic thyroid tumors. TCRdb re-clonotyped the PCR reads via MiXCR. The sample includes about 16,000 clones, around a sixth of them seen just once. All patients were untreated before thyroid surgery. Sequencing input: blood. The receptors originated from a female donor with papillary thyroid cancer or a benign thyroid nodule (not recorded which). Some clones in this sample may be carry-over from other donors' samples.

This clone was observed many times. CDR3 in amino acids: CASSLKRGETDTQYF. The CDR3 bases are TGTGCCAGCAGCCTGAAAAGAGGGGAAACAGATACGCAGTATTTT. The gene calls are TRBV7-2 and TRBJ2-3; perhaps D is TRBD1 or TRBD2 (5 bases each). This CDR3 is built from 15 residues. Germline values: CDR1 SGHTA, CDR2 FQGNSA. V was trimmed by 5 bases and J by 3 bases, leaving 15 bases between them.

This clone was counted ten times or more. The chain uses TRBV12-5 and TRBJ1-2; 7 bases map to TRBD1. Germline CDR1 reads LGHNT; CDR2 reads FRNRAP. V gave up 5 bases and J gave up 2 bases; unmatched junction bases: 2. The CDR3 runs to 13 residues. CDR3 residues: CASGKGQNYGYTF. The CDR3 region has the DNA TGTGCTAGTGGTAAGGGACAGAACTATGGCTACACCTTC.

This clone was observed many times. V gene TRBV7-9 combines with J gene TRBJ1-2, with 7 bases identical to TRBD1. CDR1 and CDR2 (germline): SEHNR, FQNEAQ (reference sequence). The junction had 12 bases not matched to a gene; V was cut back by 4 bases and J by 1 base. The CDR3 loop spans 17 amino acids. The CDR3: CASSSKLQGRNNYGYTF. DNA of the CDR3: TGTGCCAGCAGCTCCAAGTTACAGGGGAGAAATAACTATGGCTACACCTTC.

This chain joins TRBV15 and TRBJ2-7; 7 bases map to TRBD1. The V and J ends lost 7 bases and 0 bases, in that order; junction bases with no gene match: 9. The CDR3 covers 15 residues. Germline V CDR1 and CDR2: LNHNV, YYDKDF (reference sequence). CDR3 coding DNA: TGTGCCACCATCATAGGGGGCAGTCTCTCCTACGAGCAGTACTTC. It codes for CATIIGGSLSYEQYF.

The sample holds many counts of this clone. The chain combines TRBV3-1 with TRBJ2-7; D remains unclear. Germline CDR1 is LGHDT and CDR2 is YNNKEL (reference sequence). Trimming removed 0 bases from V and 6 bases from J, with 9 bases in between. This CDR3 is built from 13 residues. This chain's CDR3 is CASSQDPSLEQYF. In DNA, the CDR3 is TGTGCCAGCAGCCAAGATCCTTCGCTCGAGCAGTACTTC.

Many counts were recorded for this clone. The gene calls are TRBV3-1 and TRBJ1-2, with D perhaps TRBD1 (5 bases). The V gene's germline CDR1 is LGHDT and CDR2 YNNKEL (reference sequence). V shed 0 bases and J shed 7 bases, with 12 bases lying between them. The CDR3 consists of 14 residues. In DNA form, the CDR3 reads TGTGCCAGCAGCCAAGAGCAGGGTTTAGGTGGCTACACCTTC. It translates to CASSQEQGLGGYTF.

In this sample, this clone turned up many times. V is TRBV19 and J is TRBJ1-2; perhaps TRBD1 as D (6 bases). This CDR3 is 15 amino acids long. V was cut by 2 bases and J by 6 bases, with 16 bases left in between. Per the germline V gene, CDR1 is LNHDA and CDR2 is SQIVND (reference sequence). The DNA for the CDR3 is TGTGCCAGTAGTATACCCGCCGGACAGTCACATGGCTACACCTTC. Its protein is CASSIPAGQSHGYTF.

The genes are TRBV9 and TRBJ1-5; D is possibly TRBD1 (6 bases). The CDR3 covers 14 residues. Germline V gives CDR1 SGDLS, CDR2 YYNGEE. Trimming removed 5 bases from V and 4 bases from J, with 13 bases in between. CDR3 protein: CASRAGGLNQPQHF. The CDR3 DNA follows: TGTGCCAGCAGAGCGGGGGGCCTAAATCAGCCCCAGCATTTT.

By sample share, this clone is medium-sized. The CDR3 coding sequence is TGCGCCAGCAGTACTAGCGGGGGGTCTACAGATACGCAGTATTTT. This encodes CASSTSGGSTDTQYF. The chain links TRBV10-1 to TRBJ2-3; 12 nucleotides align to TRBD2. Germline values: CDR1 WNHNN, CDR2 SYGVQD (reference sequence). CDR3 length: 15 residues. J lost 3 bases, V lost 5 bases, and 3 bases had no gene match.

At least ten counts were recorded for this clone. V and J are TRBV29-1 and TRBJ1-2, with unresolved D. The CDR3 sequence is 15 residues long. Trimming removed 0 bases at V and 3 bases at J, with 14 bases between. The germline V gene has CDR1 SQVTM and CDR2 ANQGSEA. The CDR3 sequence is CSVEDRMKGDYGYTF. The CDR3 DNA sequence: TGCAGCGTTGAAGATCGGATGAAGGGCGACTATGGCTACACCTTC.

This clone showed up many times. The V call is TRBV6-1, the J call TRBJ1-1, with 7 bases that match TRBD1. V gave up 5 bases and J gave up 0 bases; unmatched junction bases: 6. Germline V gene data show CDR1 as MNHNS and CDR2 as SASEGT. CDR3 length: 15 amino acids. The CDR3 DNA is TGTGCCAGCAGTTCCGGGACAGCGATGAACACTGAAGCTTTCTTT. Its translation is CASSSGTAMNTEAFF.

V gene TRBV7-3 combines with J gene TRBJ2-1; TRBD2 is a possible D gene (5 bases). V was clipped by 0 bases and J by 3 bases, with 12 bases between them. This CDR3 is 16 amino acids long. Germline lookup yields CDR1 SGHTA and CDR2 FQGTGA. CDR3 DNA sequence: TGTGCCAGCAGCTTAACGTCCGGGGAAAGCTACAATGAGCAGTTCTTC. Its protein is CASSLTSGESYNEQFF.

The chain couples TRBV11-2 to TRBJ1-1; a weak D match, TRBD1 (6 bases). V lost 0 bases to trimming and J lost 0 bases, with 14 bases between them. The CDR3 contains 17 residues. CDR1 and CDR2 from the germline V gene are SGHAT and FQNNGV. Here the CDR3 reads CASSLDPPRGLNTEAFF. CDR3 bases: TGTGCCAGCAGCTTAGATCCCCCCAGGGGACTGAACACTGAAGCTTTCTTT.

Relative to its sample, this clone is medium-sized. For the CDR3, the DNA is TGTGCCAGCAGCTTAGGGATTGGAATCACCGGGGAGCTGTTTTTT. It specifies CASSLGIGITGELFF. The chain carries TRBV7-2 and TRBJ2-2; D gene uncertain. V was cut by 1 base and J by 4 bases, with 10 bases left in between. This CDR3 has 15 residues. The germline CDR1 and CDR2 sequences are SGHTA and FQGNSA.

V usage is TRBV20-1 and J usage is TRBJ2-3; 12 bases line up with TRBD2. This CDR3 is 15 amino acids long. Germline V lookup: CDR1 DFQATT, CDR2 SNEGSKA (reference sequence). V dropped 6 bases and J dropped 3; count of bases not matched to a gene: 7. CDR3 residues: CSAPRTSGVTDTQYF. DNA of the CDR3: TGCAGTGCGCCCCGGACTAGCGGGGTGACAGATACGCAGTATTTT.

In this sample, this clone turned up many times. V is TRBV28 and J is TRBJ1-2; 9 positions match TRBD1. Losses at the gene ends were 10 bases for V and 7 bases for J; bases not matched to a gene: 13. Germline V gene data show CDR1 as MDHEN and CDR2 as SYDVKM. CDR3 length equals 14 residues. CDR3 DNA: TGTGCCACGATCGATATGGGGACAGGGTTTGGCTACACCTTC. This sequence encodes CATIDMGTGFGYTF.

This clone is medium-sized within its sample. V and J are TRBV19 and TRBJ2-7; 11 bases are shared with TRBD1. CDR1 and CDR2 (germline): LNHDA, SQIVND (reference sequence). J lost 2 bases, V lost 7 bases, and 4 bases had no gene match. The CDR3 spans 14 residues. This chain's CDR3 is CASKPGQGAYEQYF. CDR3 nucleotides: TGTGCCAGTAAGCCGGGACAGGGGGCCTACGAGCAGTACTTC.

This clone was picked up many times. This chain links TRBV30 with TRBJ1-4; D is undetermined. V shed 4 bases and J shed 1 base, with 7 bases lying between them. The CDR3 is 13 residues long. Germline assignment: CDR1 GTSNPN and CDR2 SVGIG (reference sequence). CDR3 in amino acids: CAWNGVTNEKLFF. DNA of the CDR3: TGTGCCTGGAACGGGGTAACTAATGAAAAACTGTTTTTT.

This clone was recorded at least ten times. The rearrangement uses TRBV13 and TRBJ1-5; D remains unclear. Trimming took off 3 bases at V and 0 bases at J, with 6 bases between the two ends. CDR3 length: 14 residues. Germline V gives CDR1 PRHDT, CDR2 FYEKMQ (reference sequence). The CDR3 DNA reads TGTGCCAGCAGCTTGTCTTATAGCAATCAGCCCCAGCATTTT. The encoded protein is CASSLSYSNQPQHF.